A selection of T cell receptor beta chains follows, all from one sample in a study of CD8 T cells in Susac syndrome. TCRdb reprocessed the immunoSEQ multiplex PCR reads via MiXCR and lists one record per CDR3 protein. The profile covers 250,000 to 300,000 distinct CDR3 sequences, with 85% appearing a single time and approximately 0.2% taken by the ten largest. Input material: CD8+ T cells from PBMCs. Every receptor here comes from a human donor with multiple sclerosis. Both conserved end residues are part of each CDR3. Each record gives: clone size, V gene, D gene, J gene, CDR3 DNA, CDR3 protein. D genes are given only for firm matches. Clone size is not always given. Where it is, it says once, few, many or a class for expanded clones.

>.|TRBV12-3/TRBV12-4|.|TRBJ1-1
TGTGCCAGCAGCAGCAGGAGGATGAACACTGAAGCTTTCTTT
CASSSRRMNTEAFF
>.|TRBV6-5|TRBD2|TRBJ2-1
TGTGCCAGCAGTTACTATAGCGGGAGGGCCGCTGAGCAGTTCTTC
CASSYYSGRAAEQFF
>.|TRBV15|.|TRBJ2-1
TGTGCCACCAGCAGAGATGGGGCAGAAGACAATGAGCAGTTCTTC
CATSRDGAEDNEQFF
>.|TRBV4-3|TRBD1|TRBJ1-1
TGCGCCAGCAGCCAAAGGAGCCCGGGACAGGGGGCAACGAACACTGAAGCTTTCTTT
CASSQRSPGQGATNTEAFF
>.|TRBV20-1|.|TRBJ2-1
TGCAGTAATAACCTCCGCGGACCTGAGCAGTTCTTC
CSNNLRGPEQFF
>once|TRBV27|.|TRBJ2-7
TGTGCCAGCAGTTGGGGGGTCTACTACGAGCAGTACTTC
CASSWGVYYEQYF
>.|TRBV29-1|.|TRBJ1-1
TGCAGCGGCCTAGACAGCCCGAACACTGAAGCTTTCTTT
CSGLDSPNTEAFF
>.|TRBV29-1|.|TRBJ2-7
TGCAGCGTTGAGCAGGGAACTCCATACGAGCAGTACTTC
CSVEQGTPYEQYF
>.|TRBV20-1|TRBD2|TRBJ2-6
TGCAGTGCTAGAGATTCAGCGGGAGCTTTATCTAGTCGCTCTGGGGCCAACGTCCTGACTTTC
CSARDSAGALSSRSGANVLTF
>.|TRBV9|.|TRBJ1-2
TGTGCCAGCAGCGTAGGGCTGGGGGTAATGGACGGCTACACCTTC
CASSVGLGVMDGYTF
>.|TRBV29-1|.|TRBJ2-1
TGCAGCCTGCGGGCAGGGGTCTACAGTGAGCAGTTCTTC
CSLRAGVYSEQFF